This TCR beta chain was observed in a study of response to subunit inactivated influenza vaccine (dated by TCRdb to the late 2010s). With respect to the entire study: The study used deep quantitative T cell receptor repertoire profiling to track responses to a trivalent subunit inactivated influenza vaccine.

A word on this clonotype: Its target antigen remains unknown. Nothing much larger sits one base from this clone, and base qualities are not available.

Libraries were built with RT-PCR. Sequencing instrument: Illumina HiSeq 2500. Starting from the raw public reads, TCRdb applied fastp trimming at Q25, assembled clones with MiXCR and retained in-frame beta chains. CDR3 protein duplicates are merged, each entry listing the most common genes and DNA. The sample contains 500,000 to 600,000 distinct CDR3 sequences, 12% to 15% of them found a single time. The ten largest clones represent 11% of the sample. Broad study findings and their caveats: The authors proposed that each seasonal influenza vaccination may bring in only a limited number of new T cells.

The sample consisted of PBMCs from blood, taken roughly 12 days after vaccination. The source of this sequence is a man between 45 and 60 years old who received an inactivated influenza vaccine. Donor details come from another sample of the same person, matched by shared clones.

The nucleotide sequence is given as TGCGCCAGCAGCTTGGGGGCGACAGGGGTCACTGAAGCTTTCTTT. Its protein is CASSLGATGVTEAFF. The chain was built from TRBV5-1 and TRBJ1-1, and 8 bases in between align with TRBD1. Per the germline V gene, SGHRS is the CDR1 and YFSETQ is the CDR2. The CDR3 spans 15 residues, from the cysteine through the phenylalanine. Just CDR3 DNA is preserved here, 45 bases in frame from base 1. Ends trimmed: V by 0 bases, J by 4 bases; bases unmatched to a gene: 5.